The source of this TCR beta chain is a study of cytomegalovirus exposure and HLA in healthy donors. The study, taken as a whole, reports: There were some public TCRs occurring in many donors, but most TCR sequences were rare. Among immune exposure information, only CMV serostatus was available.

Although they were nominally healthy when sampled, donors likely had unrecorded immune exposures. This clone was seen a single time. What it binds is unknown. CDR1 and CDR2 from the germline V gene are SGHVS and FNYEAQ. Trimming pared 1 base from V and 7 bases from J, leaving 14 bases between. This CDR3 is 14 amino acids long. Primers for the PCR totalled 60 Vbeta and 13 Jbeta. Generated by immunoSEQ multiplex PCR, the TCRdb table keeps only in-frame clones and is missing some. The profile covers some 140,000 clones, with 80% appearing a single time and 2.2% taken by the ten largest. Material for sequencing was PBMCs. This chain links TRBV7-6 with TRBJ2-7, with D maybe TRBD2 (5 bases). This clonotype was sampled from a young man in good health and CMV-seronegative. The CDR3 is CASSLGTEPTEQYF. The CDR3 coding sequence is TGTGCCAGCAGCTTAGGGACTGAACCCACGGAGCAGTACTTC.